This is a list of T cell receptor beta chains from one sample in a study of blood T cell repertoires in COVID-19. The protocol was immunoSEQ multiplex PCR, while the TCRdb copy is restricted to in-frame clones and leaves out a portion. Of roughly 200,000 clones in the sample, about 76% were seen once. The source material was peripheral blood. Receptor source: a woman aged 50 to 60 with active or convalescent COVID-19. Each CDR3 is given with its conserved first and last residue.

j_call v_call cdr3_aa
TRBJ2-5 TRBV18 CASSDRDRAPQYF
TRBJ2-1 TRBV25-1 CASSEWDYDNEQFF
TRBJ1-2 TRBV6-1 CASSEVGTGISYTF
TRBJ2-7 TRBV30 CAWGWGPRGEQYF
TRBJ2-1 TRBV6-4 CASSPLTSGGAHEQFF
TRBJ2-1 TRBV5-1 CASTSRGLPEGEQFF
TRBJ1-1 TRBV6-5 CASSYDGTGVTEAFF
TRBJ2-7 TRBV13 CASSLGLLGGYEQYF
TRBJ1-3 TRBV12-3/TRBV12-4 CASTADKLSTIYF
TRBJ1-3 TRBV3-1/TRBV3-2 CASGQVSGNTIYF
TRBJ1-1 TRBV11-2 CASSFGANTEAFF
TRBJ2-2 TRBV5-4 CASSLVRLAGDTGELFF
TRBJ2-1 TRBV6-5 CASTMTSGGANEQFF
TRBJ1-4 TRBV4-3 CASSPGDRAGGEKLFF
TRBJ2-1 TRBV28 CASSFLAGGHSYNEQFF
TRBJ2-7 TRBV6-6 CASSQGTAAEQYF
TRBJ2-5 TRBV5-4 CASSLGLAGNQETQYF